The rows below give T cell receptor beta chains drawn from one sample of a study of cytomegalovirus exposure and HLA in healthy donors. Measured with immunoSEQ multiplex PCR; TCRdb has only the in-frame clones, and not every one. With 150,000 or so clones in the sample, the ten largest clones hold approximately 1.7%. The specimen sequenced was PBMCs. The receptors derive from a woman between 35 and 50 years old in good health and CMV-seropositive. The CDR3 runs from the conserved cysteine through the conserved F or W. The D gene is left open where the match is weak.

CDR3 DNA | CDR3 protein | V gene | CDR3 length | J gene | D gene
TGTGCCAGCAGATCGGACAGGGAAAAGTTCGGGGAGCTGTTTTTT | CASRSDREKFGELFF | TRBV6-5 | 15 | TRBJ2-2 | TRBD1
TGCGCCAGCAGCTTGGCCGGGACAGGGTACCACGAGCAGTACTTC | CASSLAGTGYHEQYF | TRBV5-1 | 15 | TRBJ2-7 | TRBD1
TGTGCCAGCAGCTTGGGGGGCGCAGGGGACGAGCAGTACTTC | CASSLGGAGDEQYF | TRBV5-6 | 14 | TRBJ2-7 | -
TGTGCCAGCGGGGCCGGGACACCGAGCTCCTACGAGCAGTACTTC | CASGAGTPSSYEQYF | TRBV27 | 15 | TRBJ2-7 | -
TGTGCCAGCAGCTTAGGACATTACAATGAGCAGTTCTTC | CASSLGHYNEQFF | TRBV7-3 | 13 | TRBJ2-1 | -
TGTGCCTGGAGTCCGTCCCTTAAAGAGACCCAGTACTTC | CAWSPSLKETQYF | TRBV30 | 13 | TRBJ2-5 | -
TGTGCCAGCAGCAACAAGGCAGCGGGAGGAACCGGGGAGCTGTTTTTT | CASSNKAAGGTGELFF | TRBV7-8 | 16 | TRBJ2-2 | TRBD2
TGTGCCAGCAGCTTCCTTAGCGGGAACGGACCCGGGGAGCTGTTTTTT | CASSFLSGNGPGELFF | TRBV7-2 | 16 | TRBJ2-2 | TRBD2
TGTGCCAGCAGTGGCGGGGAGGGGTACGAGCAGTACTTC | CASSGGEGYEQYF | TRBV2 | 13 | TRBJ2-7 | TRBD2
TGTGCCAGCAGCTTAGGTTGGCAGGACAATATTTCTGGAAACACCATATATTTT | CASSLGWQDNISGNTIYF | TRBV11-2 | 18 | TRBJ1-3 | -
TGTGCCAGCAGTTTGCTGGGGGGAGCTCAGCCCCAGCATTTT | CASSLLGGAQPQHF | TRBV27 | 14 | TRBJ1-5 | -
TGTGCCAGTAGCCCCTACGGGACAGGGAATAATATCTACGAGCAGTACTTC | CASSPYGTGNNIYEQYF | TRBV19 | 17 | TRBJ2-7 | TRBD1
TGTGCCAGTAGTCGGACATTAGGACAGCCCCAGCATTTT | CASSRTLGQPQHF | TRBV19 | 13 | TRBJ1-5 | -
TGTGCAAGTCGCTTATCCCCTCCTAGCGGGAGCCCAGATACGCAGTATTTT | CASRLSPPSGSPDTQYF | TRBV12-2 | 17 | TRBJ2-3 | -
TGTGCCGGCAGGGCTTCCTCTGGAAACACCATATATTTT | CAGRASSGNTIYF | TRBV19 | 13 | TRBJ1-3 | -
TGCGCCAGCAGCTCGGGACAGCGGTATAACTACGAGCAGTACTTC | CASSSGQRYNYEQYF | TRBV5-1 | 15 | TRBJ2-7 | TRBD1
TGTGCCAGCAGGACAGGGACCTACGAGCAGTACTTC | CASRTGTYEQYF | TRBV6-6 | 12 | TRBJ2-7 | TRBD1
TGTGCCAGCAGTTACCGGAACACTGAAGCTTTCTTT | CASSYRNTEAFF | TRBV6-6 | 12 | TRBJ1-1 | -
TGCGCCAGCAGCCAAGATCCAAGGGGGCTGGGATATGGCTACACCTTC | CASSQDPRGLGYGYTF | TRBV4-3 | 16 | TRBJ1-2 | TRBD1
TGTGCCAGCAGTTTAACACAGGGACCCTACGAGCAGTACTTC | CASSLTQGPYEQYF | TRBV27 | 14 | TRBJ2-7 | -
TGTGCCAGCGGAAAGACGGGAAGTGGGGAGCTGTTTTTT | CASGKTGSGELFF | TRBV27 | 13 | TRBJ2-2 | -
TGTGCCAGCAGTTTAGTATTGGACAGGGGATCGTACGAGCAGTACTTC | CASSLVLDRGSYEQYF | TRBV28 | 16 | TRBJ2-7 | TRBD1
TGCGCCAGCAGCTTGGCCAGGGCGAGACAGGGTGGTACTGAAGCTTTCTTT | CASSLARARQGGTEAFF | TRBV5-1 | 17 | TRBJ1-1 | TRBD1
TGTGCCAGCAGCTTCCGATCCGGACTAGCGGGAGGGTCAGATACGCAGTATTTT | CASSFRSGLAGGSDTQYF | TRBV7-2 | 18 | TRBJ2-3 | TRBD2
TGTGCCAGCTCACCGGGACTTGGGGACGAGCAGTACTTC | CASSPGLGDEQYF | TRBV18 | 13 | TRBJ2-7 | -
TGTGCCAGCAGCCTTACTGGACACGTCACAGATACGCAGTATTTT | CASSLTGHVTDTQYF | TRBV28 | 15 | TRBJ2-3 | -
TGTGCCACCAGCAGAGTGGGCGGGGGCCCCCGAGAGACCCAGTACTTC | CATSRVGGGPRETQYF | TRBV15 | 16 | TRBJ2-5 | -
TGTGCCAGCAGCTTAGTCGTGGACTCCGAGCAGTACTTC | CASSLVVDSEQYF | TRBV7-7 | 13 | TRBJ2-7 | -
TGTGCCAGCAGCTCGACTGGACAAACCTCTGGAAACACCATATATTTT | CASSSTGQTSGNTIYF | TRBV7-8 | 16 | TRBJ1-3 | -
TGTGCTAGTGGCACAAGACAGGGCCGTCCAAGGTGGAGAAGCACTGAAGCTTTCTTT | CASGTRQGRPRWRSTEAFF | TRBV12-5 | 19 | TRBJ1-1 | TRBD1
TGTGCCAGCAGCTTAGTGCCAGGGGGCAGGAGGACGAACACTGAAGCTTTCTTT | CASSLVPGGRRTNTEAFF | TRBV11-2 | 18 | TRBJ1-1 | TRBD1
TGTGCCAGCAGCACAGGGTGTGACACCGGGGAGCTGTTTTTT | CASSTGCDTGELFF | TRBV6-5 | 14 | TRBJ2-2 | -
TGCGCCAGCAGCCATCTCCGAGCGGGAGGGCCAAACAATGAGCAGTTCTTC | CASSHLRAGGPNNEQFF | TRBV4-1 | 17 | TRBJ2-1 | TRBD2
TGTGCCAGCAGTGAAGGGGGAAGCGGGAGAAAACTGTTTTTT | CASSEGGSGRKLFF | TRBV2 | 14 | TRBJ1-4 | -
TGTGCCAGCTACGAGAATCGGCCAGGGGGCTTCAATGAGCAGTTCTTC | CASYENRPGGFNEQFF | TRBV28 | 16 | TRBJ2-1 | TRBD1
TGCAGCGTTGAGACAGGGGCAGGCACAGATACGCAGTATTTT | CSVETGAGTDTQYF | TRBV29-1 | 14 | TRBJ2-3 | TRBD1
TGTGCCAGCAGCTTAGGGACTAGCGGACCCTACAATGAGCAGTTCTTC | CASSLGTSGPYNEQFF | TRBV7-3 | 16 | TRBJ2-1 | TRBD2
TGTGCCAGCAGTAGAACAGACATGAACACTGAAGCTTTCTTT | CASSRTDMNTEAFF | TRBV9 | 14 | TRBJ1-1 | -
TGTGCCAGCAGCCTACAGGGGGGAGGAGAAAAACTGTTTTTT | CASSLQGGGEKLFF | TRBV28 | 14 | TRBJ1-4 | TRBD1
TGTGCCAGCAGACCAAACTCGAACACCGGGGAGCTGTTTTTT | CASRPNSNTGELFF | TRBV6-6 | 14 | TRBJ2-2 | -
TGTGCCAGCAGTGACCCGGGGCTAGCGGGCTCTGGGGCCAACGTCCTGACTTTC | CASSDPGLAGSGANVLTF | TRBV6-1 | 18 | TRBJ2-6 | TRBD2
TGTGCCAGCGGCGGGGGGCCCGGGGAGACCCAGTACTTC | CASGGGPGETQYF | TRBV6-5 | 13 | TRBJ2-5 | TRBD2
TGTGCCAGCAGTCCCCTTTCGAGGGAGAGTCAGCCCCAGCATTTT | CASSPLSRESQPQHF | TRBV27 | 15 | TRBJ1-5 | -
TGTGCCAGCAGCTTAAGTACTAGCGGGGGTCTTGAGCAGTACTTC | CASSLSTSGGLEQYF | TRBV7-2 | 15 | TRBJ2-7 | TRBD2
TGCAGCCCCTCGAGTTGGGGCGACTATGGCTACACCTTC | CSPSSWGDYGYTF | TRBV29-1 | 13 | TRBJ1-2 | -
TGTGCCAGCAGTTTGGGGGGGAACACCGGGGAGCTGTTTTTT | CASSLGGNTGELFF | TRBV28 | 14 | TRBJ2-2 | -
TGTGCCAGCAGCTTGTGGGGAGCGGCGCGGCAGTTCTTC | CASSLWGAARQFF | TRBV5-4 | 13 | TRBJ2-1 | -
TGTGCCAGCAGCCCCTCAGCGGGCACCCACGAGCAGTACTTC | CASSPSAGTHEQYF | TRBV7-9 | 14 | TRBJ2-7 | -
TGTGCCAGCAGCCAAGACTCGGGGGGGGGACAGCCCCAGCATTTT | CASSQDSGGGQPQHF | TRBV11-2 | 15 | TRBJ1-5 | -
TGTGCCAGCAGTTTAGGGACAGGGGCCCTGGAGGAGGAGCAGTACTTC | CASSLGTGALEEEQYF | TRBV28 | 16 | TRBJ2-7 | TRBD1
TGTGCCAGCTCCTGGGGACAGGGTCCCCTTAATGAGCAGTTCTTC | CASSWGQGPLNEQFF | TRBV6-1 | 15 | TRBJ2-1 | TRBD1
TGTGCCAGCAGGACAGGGGTTGCAGATACGCAGTATTTT | CASRTGVADTQYF | TRBV6-6 | 13 | TRBJ2-3 | TRBD1
TGCGCCAGCAGCTTGGGGACGGGACTAGCGGAGACCCAGTACTTC | CASSLGTGLAETQYF | TRBV5-1 | 15 | TRBJ2-5 | TRBD2
TGTGCCAGCAGCCCGGACAGAAGCTCCTACGAGCAGTACTTC | CASSPDRSSYEQYF | TRBV5-4 | 14 | TRBJ2-7 | -
TGTGCCAGCAGCGGTGGGACTAGCGATTACTACAATGAGCAGTTCTTC | CASSGGTSDYYNEQFF | TRBV9 | 16 | TRBJ2-1 | TRBD2